This T cell receptor beta chain emerged from a study of blood T cell repertoires in COVID-19. Turning to the study itself: The samples span acute and convalescent COVID-19 from the United States, Italy and Spain. The analysed material was cDNA or gDNA that came from T cells, B-cell-depleted T cells, or PBMCs.

Libraries were prepared by immunoSEQ multiplex PCR; TCRdb keeps only in-frame clonotypes and omits some of them. The table includes about 330,000 clones, roughly 87% detected once. V shed 6 bases, J shed 9 bases, and the junction held 9 bases outside the gene matches. The CDR3 is 14 residues long. CDR1 and CDR2 from the germline V gene are LGHNA and YSLEER. Enrollees, about 18 to 95 years old, lived in 24 US areas. Among Cohort 3 donors, those recovered had two negative PCRs, clearance, or symptom resolution. The sample holds a few counts of this clone. This receptor was identified in a woman aged 25 to 39 who had recovered from COVID-19. The rearrangement joins TRBV4-3 to TRBJ2-1, with TRBD2 identical over 9 bases. Sequences were obtained from PBMCs or T cells enriched from blood (not recorded which). The CDR3 DNA sequence: TGCGCCAGCAGAGTGCTAGCGGGGTCTGGTGAGCAGTTCTTC. Encoded protein: CASRVLAGSGEQFF.